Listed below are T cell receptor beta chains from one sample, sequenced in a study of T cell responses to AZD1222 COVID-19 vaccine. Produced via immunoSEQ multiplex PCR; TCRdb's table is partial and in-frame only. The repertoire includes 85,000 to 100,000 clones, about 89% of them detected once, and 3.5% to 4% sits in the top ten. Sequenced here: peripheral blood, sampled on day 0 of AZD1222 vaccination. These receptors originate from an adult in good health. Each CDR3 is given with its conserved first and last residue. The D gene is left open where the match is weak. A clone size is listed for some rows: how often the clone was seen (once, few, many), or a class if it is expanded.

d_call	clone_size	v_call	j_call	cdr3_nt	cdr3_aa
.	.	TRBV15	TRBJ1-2	TGTGCCTCGCAAGGAGGGGACTATGGCTACACCTTC	CASQGGDYGYTF
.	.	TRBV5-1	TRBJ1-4	TGCGCCAGCAGGGCGGGGAGAACTAATGAAAAACTGTTTTTT	CASRAGRTNEKLFF
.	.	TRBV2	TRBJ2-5	TGTGCCAGTCAGTATTCCGGGGGGACAGTTTCGAAGACCCAGTACTTC	CASQYSGGTVSKTQYF
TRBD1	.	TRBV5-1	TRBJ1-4	TGCGCCAGCAGCTTGGCAGGGGGCGCAGGGGAAAAACTGTTTTTT	CASSLAGGAGEKLFF
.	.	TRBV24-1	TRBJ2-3	TGTGCCACCAGTGATTTAGGGGATACGCAGTATTTT	CATSDLGDTQYF
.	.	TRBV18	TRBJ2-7	TGTGCCAGCTCACCACAGGGGACCCTCGCCTACGAGCAGTACTTC	CASSPQGTLAYEQYF
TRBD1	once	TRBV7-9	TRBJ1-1	TGTGCCAGCAGCCCCCCGGGGACAGGCGATAAAAAAGCTTTCTTT	CASSPPGTGDKKAFF
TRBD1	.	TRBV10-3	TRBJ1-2	TGTGCCATCAGTGAGTCGACAGGGGAGGGCTATGGCTACACCTTC	CAISESTGEGYGYTF
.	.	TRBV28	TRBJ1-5	TGTGCCAGCAGTTTGGACATCCTTAGCAATCAGCCCCAGCATTTT	CASSLDILSNQPQHF
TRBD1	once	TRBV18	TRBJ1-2	TGTGCCAGCTCACCACAGGGGGCGTATGGCTACACCTTC	CASSPQGAYGYTF
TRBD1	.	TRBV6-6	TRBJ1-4	TGTGCCAGCAGTTACCTGGCGGGACAGGGGGGCGAAAAACTGTTTTTT	CASSYLAGQGGEKLFF
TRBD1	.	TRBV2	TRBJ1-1	TGTGCCAGCAGTGAATCCGGGACAGGGGCATCTGAAGCTTTCTTT	CASSESGTGASEAFF
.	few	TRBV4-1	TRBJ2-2	TGCGCCAGCAGCCCATATCCCGCCGGAACAGCAGACACCGGGGAGCTGTTTTTT	CASSPYPAGTADTGELFF
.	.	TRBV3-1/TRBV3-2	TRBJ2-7	TGTGCCAGCAGCCCTCTTTGGCGGGGCCGCAACGAGCAGTACTTC	CASSPLWRGRNEQYF
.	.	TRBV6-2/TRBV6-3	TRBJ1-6	TGTGCCAGCAGTTTAACGTCCGACAATTCACCCCTCCACTTT	CASSLTSDNSPLHF
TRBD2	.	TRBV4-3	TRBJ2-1	TGCGCCAGCAGCCTTCTACCGGGACTAGCAATTAATGAGCAGTTCTTC	CASSLLPGLAINEQFF
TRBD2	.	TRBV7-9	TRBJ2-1	TGTGCCAGCAGCCCGCGACTAGCGGGGTCTGACAATGAGCAGTTCTTC	CASSPRLAGSDNEQFF
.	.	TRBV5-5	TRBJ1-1	TGTGCCAGCAGCTTGGGCAGGGGTACGGCTGAAGCTTTCTTT	CASSLGRGTAEAFF
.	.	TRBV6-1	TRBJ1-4	TGTGCCAGCAGTGAAGTCCGGGACGGCCCTGAAAAACTGTTTTTT	CASSEVRDGPEKLFF
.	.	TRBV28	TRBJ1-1	TGTGCCAGCAGTTTCATCGGGTCGAGCACTGAAGCTTTCTTT	CASSFIGSSTEAFF
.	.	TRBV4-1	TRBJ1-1	TGCGCCAGCAGCCGGTACCAAGGTTCGGTCGACACTGAAGCTTTCTTT	CASSRYQGSVDTEAFF
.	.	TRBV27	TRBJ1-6	TGTGCCAGCAGTTTAAGGGGTTCCTATAATTCACCCCTCCACTTT	CASSLRGSYNSPLHF
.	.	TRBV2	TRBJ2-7	TGTGCCAGCACCCTGGGCAGGACCTACGAGCAGTACTTC	CASTLGRTYEQYF
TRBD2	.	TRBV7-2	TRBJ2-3	TGTGCCAGCAGGACCTCTATGTTAGCGGGGGCCATCTCAGAAGATACGCAGTATTTT	CASRTSMLAGAISEDTQYF
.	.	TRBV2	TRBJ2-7	TGTGCCAGCAGGGTAACAGGGGCGGGGGGCTACGAGCAGTACTTC	CASRVTGAGGYEQYF
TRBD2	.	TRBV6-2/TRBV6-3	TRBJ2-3	TGTGCCAGCAGTTACAAGAGCGGGGGGGTCGATTTT	CASSYKSGGVDF
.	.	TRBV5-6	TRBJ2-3	TGTGCCAGCAGCCGGCGGAGGAGGATAGATACGCAGTATTTT	CASSRRRRIDTQYF
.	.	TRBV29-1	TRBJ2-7	TGCAGCGTTCAGTCCTCCTACGAGCAGTACTTC	CSVQSSYEQYF
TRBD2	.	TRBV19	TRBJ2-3	TGTGCCAGTAGTCGGCCTAGCGGTAGCACAGATACGCAGTATTTT	CASSRPSGSTDTQYF
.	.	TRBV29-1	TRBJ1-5	TGCAGCGTTGGAGGGGATCAGCCCCAGCATTTT	CSVGGDQPQHF
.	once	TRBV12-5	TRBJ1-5	TGTGCTAGTGCCTCGGGTCCTAAATCGCCCCAGCATTTT	CASASGPKSPQHF
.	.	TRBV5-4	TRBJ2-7	TGTGCCAGCAGCTTTGATACCGGCTTCACGGACTTC	CASSFDTGFTDF
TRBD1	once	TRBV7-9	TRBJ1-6	TGTGCCAGCAGCGGCGGGACAGGGCCACCCCTCCACTTT	CASSGGTGPPLHF
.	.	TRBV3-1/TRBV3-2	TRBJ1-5	TGTGCCAGCAGCCAAGAGACCTATCAGCCCCAGCATTTT	CASSQETYQPQHF
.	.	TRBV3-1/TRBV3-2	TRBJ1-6	TGTGCCAGCAGCCAACAGTATACCCCAAAAACGGCACCCCTCCACTTT	CASSQQYTPKTAPLHF
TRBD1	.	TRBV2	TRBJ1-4	TGTGCCAGCGGTCAGGGGGGTGAAAAACTGTTTTTT	CASGQGGEKLFF
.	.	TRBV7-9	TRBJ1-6	TGTGCCAGCAGCTTGCGGAGCTCCTATAATTCACCCCTCCACTTT	CASSLRSSYNSPLHF
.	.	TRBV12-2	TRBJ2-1	TGTGCAAGTCGCTGGACACTCCTGAGGTCCTACAATGAGCAGTTCTTC	CASRWTLLRSYNEQFF
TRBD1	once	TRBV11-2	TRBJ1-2	TGTGCCAGCAGCCGGGGGCCGGGACAGCTTGTATATGGCTACACCTTC	CASSRGPGQLVYGYTF
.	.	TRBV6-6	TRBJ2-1	TGTGCCAGCGGGTTCCTAGCAGGTTACAATGAGCAGTTCTTC	CASGFLAGYNEQFF
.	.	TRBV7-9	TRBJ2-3	TGTGCCAGCAGCCCAAAGAGGGACTTAACCACAGATACGCAGTATTTT	CASSPKRDLTTDTQYF
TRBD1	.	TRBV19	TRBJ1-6	TGTGCCAGTAGTATCGGGGGACAGGTGTATAATTCACCCCTCCACTTT	CASSIGGQVYNSPLHF
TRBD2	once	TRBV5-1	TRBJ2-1	TGCGCCAGCAGCCGCTTAGCGGGGGAGGGGAATGAGCAGTTCTTC	CASSRLAGEGNEQFF
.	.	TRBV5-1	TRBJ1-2	TGCGCCAGCAGCTTGGCGTCTACTAGTTACTATGGCTACACCTTC	CASSLASTSYYGYTF
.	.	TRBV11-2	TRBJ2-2	TGTGCCAGCAGCTTAGCAGGATCGGGTACCGGGGAGCTGTTTTTT	CASSLAGSGTGELFF
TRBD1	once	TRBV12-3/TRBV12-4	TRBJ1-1	TGTGCCAGCAGTTTCCGGACAGGGTCGAAAGCTTTCTTT	CASSFRTGSKAFF
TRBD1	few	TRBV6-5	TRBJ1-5	TGTGCCAGCAGTTACGCTACAGGGGGTCAGCCCCAGCATTTT	CASSYATGGQPQHF
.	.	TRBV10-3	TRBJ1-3	TGTGCCATCAGTGAGTCCCTGTCCCGCTCTGGAAACACCATATATTTT	CAISESLSRSGNTIYF